These 3 T cell receptor beta chains share one sample of origin, sequenced in a study of shared clonotypes between healthy human individuals. It was CD45RO-negative cells, positively selected for CCR7, that made up naive CD8 cells, with terminally differentiated effector memory CD45RA+ cells excluded. Libraries were prepared by immunoSEQ multiplex PCR; TCRdb keeps only in-frame clonotypes and omits some of them. The profile covers about 820,000 clones, with 92% appearing a single time and around 24% taken by the ten largest. Source material: naive CD8+ T cells sorted from blood. The source of these receptors is a man aged 25-45 years in good health.

V gene TRBV5-1 combines with J gene TRBJ2-1, with D perhaps given as TRBD1 or TRBD2 (5 bases each). Germline V CDR1 and CDR2: SGHRS, YFSETQ. V lost 5 bases, J lost 7 bases, and 16 bases lay in between. CDR3 length: 14 amino acids. The CDR3 region has the DNA TGCGCCAGCAGTTATACCCGAGGGGTTAATGAGCAGTTCTTC. Protein product: CASSYTRGVNEQFF.

This chain uses TRBV28 with TRBJ2-7, with 8 nucleotides matching TRBD2. The ends lost 8 bases at V and 0 bases at J; junction bases unmatched: 6. The CDR3 loop spans 14 amino acids. CDR1 MDHEN and CDR2 SYDVKM come from the germline V gene. Here the CDR3 reads CASGKRGSSYEQYF. CDR3 sequence (DNA): TGTGCCAGCGGCAAGCGGGGGAGCTCCTACGAGCAGTACTTC.

Points on this clone: Other DNA variants within this sample encode the same CDR3. This sequence joins TRBV18 and TRBJ2-7, with 11 bases matching TRBD1. The germline V gene encodes CDR1 KGHSH and CDR2 LQKENI. V lost 6 bases to trimming and J lost 2 bases; unmatched junction nucleotides: 3. The CDR3 sequence is 14 residues long. The CDR3 DNA reads TGTGCCAGCTCTCCGGGACAGGGGGCCTACGAGCAGTACTTC. It codes for CASSPGQGAYEQYF.